This paragraph covers one T cell receptor (beta chain) sequence. The V and J ends lost 6 bases and 7 bases respectively, with 16 bases between them. The CDR3 runs to 13 residues. Germline CDR1 and CDR2: MNHEY and SMNVEV (reference sequence). Sequenced by immunoSEQ multiplex PCR; TCRdb stores in-frame clones only, minus some. The sample has about 2.5 million clones; under 95% are singletons. The sample comes from a study of shared clonotypes between healthy human individuals. The receptor's source is a young man in good health. Some clones in this sample may be carry-over from other donors' samples. The rearrangement joins TRBV27 to TRBJ2-7; no clear D gene. Sequences were obtained from naive CD4+ T cells from PBMCs. Subset reported: CD45RA+ positively selected. CDR3 DNA sequence: TGTGCCAGCAGCCTTACCGCTCGACTGGAGCAGTACTTC. Translation gives CASSLTARLEQYF.